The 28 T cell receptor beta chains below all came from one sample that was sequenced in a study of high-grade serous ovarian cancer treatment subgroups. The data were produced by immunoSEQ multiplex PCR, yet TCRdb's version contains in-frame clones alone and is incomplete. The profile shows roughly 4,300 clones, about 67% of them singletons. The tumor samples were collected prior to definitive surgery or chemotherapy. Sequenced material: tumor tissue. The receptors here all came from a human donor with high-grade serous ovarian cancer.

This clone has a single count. The CDR3 DNA sequence: TGTGCCACCAGCATCCAAGCGGGGGAGTTCTACGAGCAGTACTTC. It yields the protein CATSIQAGEFYEQYF. The V and J genes are TRBV15 and TRBJ2-7; TRBD2 agrees at 8 bases. In germline, CDR1 is LNHNV, CDR2 YYDKDF (reference sequence). The CDR3 runs 15 residues. J gave up 3 bases and V 4 bases, and 8 bases lay outside the gene matches.

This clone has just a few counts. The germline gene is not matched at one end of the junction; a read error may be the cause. The CDR3 DNA is TGTGCCAGCAGCTCCAAATGGACAGGGGGGATCGAGTTC. This sequence encodes CASSSKWTGGIEF. The rearrangement links TRBV11-3 to TRBJ1-2; 10 bases match TRBD1. CDR1 and CDR2 from the germline V gene are SGHNT and YENEEA. The CDR3 contains 13 residues.

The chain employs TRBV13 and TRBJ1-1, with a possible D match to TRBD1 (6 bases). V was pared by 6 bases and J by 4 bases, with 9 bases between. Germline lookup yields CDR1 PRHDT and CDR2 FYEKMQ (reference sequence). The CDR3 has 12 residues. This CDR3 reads CASRAGVTEAFF. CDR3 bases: TGTGCCAGCAGGGCAGGGGTCACTGAAGCTTTCTTT.

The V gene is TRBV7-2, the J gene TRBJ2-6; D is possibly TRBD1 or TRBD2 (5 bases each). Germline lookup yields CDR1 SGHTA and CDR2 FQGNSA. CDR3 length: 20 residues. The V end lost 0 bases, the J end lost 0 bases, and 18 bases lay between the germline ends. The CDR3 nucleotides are TGTGCCAGCAGCTTAGCGTCGAGTGGGACGGGGAGCTCTGGGGCCAACGTCCTGACTTTC. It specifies CASSLASSGTGSSGANVLTF.

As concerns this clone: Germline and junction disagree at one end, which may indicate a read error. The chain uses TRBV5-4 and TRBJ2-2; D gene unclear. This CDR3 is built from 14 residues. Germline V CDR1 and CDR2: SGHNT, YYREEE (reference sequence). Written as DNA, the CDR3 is TGTGCCGGCAGTTCCCAACTGAACACCGGGGAGCTGTTTTTT. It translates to CAGSSQLNTGELFF.

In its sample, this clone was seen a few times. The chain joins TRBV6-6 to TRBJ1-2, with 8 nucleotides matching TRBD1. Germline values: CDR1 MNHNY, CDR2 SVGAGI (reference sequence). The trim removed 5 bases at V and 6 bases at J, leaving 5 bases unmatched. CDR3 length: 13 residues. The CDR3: CASSPRQGHGYTF. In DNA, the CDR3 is TGTGCCAGCAGTCCGCGACAGGGGCATGGCTACACCTTC.

Here the CDR3 reads CASSLSGGGDTEAFF. CDR3 in DNA: TGTGCCAGCAGCTTATCCGGGGGGGGTGACACTGAAGCTTTCTTT. The rearrangement links TRBV13 to TRBJ1-1; possibly TRBD1 for D (5 bases). CDR3 length equals 15 residues. Germline CDR1 is PRHDT and CDR2 is FYEKMQ (reference sequence). V shed 2 bases and J shed 3 bases, with 13 bases lying between them.

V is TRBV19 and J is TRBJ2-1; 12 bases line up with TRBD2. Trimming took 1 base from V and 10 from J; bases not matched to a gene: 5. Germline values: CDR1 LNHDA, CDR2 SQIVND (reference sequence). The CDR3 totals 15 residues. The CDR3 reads CASSIAASGGGEQFF. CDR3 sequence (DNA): TGTGCCAGTAGTATAGCTGCTAGCGGGGGGGGCGAGCAGTTCTTC.

Here the CDR3 DNA reads TGTGCCAGCAGTGTAGGTGGGGGCCCCTCCTACGAGCAGTACTTC. Protein sequence: CASSVGGGPSYEQYF. This chain links TRBV6-1 with TRBJ2-7, with D perhaps matching TRBD1 (6 bases). Trimming took 4 bases from V and 0 from J, leaving 13 bases between them. CDR1 is MNHNS and CDR2 is SASEGT in the germline V gene. The CDR3 consists of 15 residues.

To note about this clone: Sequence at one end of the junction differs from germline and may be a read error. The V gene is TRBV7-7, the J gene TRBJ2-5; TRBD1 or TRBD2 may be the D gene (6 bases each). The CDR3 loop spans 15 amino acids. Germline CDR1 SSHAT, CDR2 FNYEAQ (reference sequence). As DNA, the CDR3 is TGTGCTAGCAGCTCCGAAGGGGGGCCGGAAGAGACCCAGTACTTC. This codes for CASSSEGGPEETQYF.

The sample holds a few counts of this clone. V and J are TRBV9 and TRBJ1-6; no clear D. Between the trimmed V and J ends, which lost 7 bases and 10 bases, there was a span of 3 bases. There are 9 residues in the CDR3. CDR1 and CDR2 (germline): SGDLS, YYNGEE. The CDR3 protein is CASGSPLHF. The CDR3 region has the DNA TGTGCCAGCGGATCACCCCTCCACTTT.

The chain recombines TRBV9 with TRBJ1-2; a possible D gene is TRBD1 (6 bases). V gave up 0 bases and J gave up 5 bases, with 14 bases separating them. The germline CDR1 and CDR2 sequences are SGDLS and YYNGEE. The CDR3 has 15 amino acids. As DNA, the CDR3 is TGTGCCAGCAGCGTAGATTTGACAGGATCTTATGGCTACACCTTC. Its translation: CASSVDLTGSYGYTF.

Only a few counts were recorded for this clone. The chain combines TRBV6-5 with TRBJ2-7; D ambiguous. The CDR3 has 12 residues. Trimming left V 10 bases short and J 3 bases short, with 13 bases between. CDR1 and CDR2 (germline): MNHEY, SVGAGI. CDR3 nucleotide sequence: TGTGCCACCCTGGGGATTGGCTACGAGCAGTACTTC. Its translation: CATLGIGYEQYF.

CDR3 in amino acids: CATSSKGSYEQYF. The DNA for the CDR3 is TGTGCCACCAGCAGTAAAGGGTCCTACGAGCAGTACTTC. The genes are TRBV15 and TRBJ2-7, with D uncertain. Trimming pared 3 bases from V and 1 base from J, leaving 7 bases between. CDR1 LNHNV and CDR2 YYDKDF come from the germline V gene (reference sequence). This CDR3 is built from 13 residues.

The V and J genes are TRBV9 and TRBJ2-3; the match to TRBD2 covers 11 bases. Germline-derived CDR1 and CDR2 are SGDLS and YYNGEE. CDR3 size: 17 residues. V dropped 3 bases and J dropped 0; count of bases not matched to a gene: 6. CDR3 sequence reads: CASSAMTSGVSTDTQYF. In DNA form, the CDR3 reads TGTGCCAGCAGCGCAATGACTAGCGGGGTGAGCACAGATACGCAGTATTTT.

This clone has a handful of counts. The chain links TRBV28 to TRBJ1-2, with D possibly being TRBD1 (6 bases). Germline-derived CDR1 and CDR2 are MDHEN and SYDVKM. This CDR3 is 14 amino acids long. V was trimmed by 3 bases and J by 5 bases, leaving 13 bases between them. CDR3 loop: CASSFGTGRYGYTF. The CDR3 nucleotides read TGTGCCAGCAGTTTCGGTACAGGGAGGTATGGCTACACCTTC.

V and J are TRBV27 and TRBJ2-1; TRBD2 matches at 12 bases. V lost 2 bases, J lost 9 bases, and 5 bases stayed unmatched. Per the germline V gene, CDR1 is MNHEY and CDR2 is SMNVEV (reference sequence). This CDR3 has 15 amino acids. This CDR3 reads CASSLASGGGSEQFF. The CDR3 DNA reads TGTGCCAGCAGTTTAGCTAGCGGGGGGGGCAGTGAGCAGTTCTTC.

CDR3 nucleotides: TGTGCCAGCAAAATGGGCCCGGACGGTCAGCCCCAGCATTTT. Encoded protein: CASKMGPDGQPQHF. The rearrangement joins TRBV6-6 to TRBJ1-5; D unresolved. This CDR3 is 14 amino acids long. V lost 7 bases to trimming and J lost 6 bases, with 16 bases between them. Germline V gene sequence: CDR1 MNHNY, CDR2 SVGAGI (reference sequence).

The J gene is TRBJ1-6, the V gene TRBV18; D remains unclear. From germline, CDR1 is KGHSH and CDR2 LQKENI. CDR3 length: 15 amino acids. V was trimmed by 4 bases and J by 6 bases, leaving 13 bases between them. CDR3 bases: TGTGCCAGCTCACTCTCAGGTTCGATTAATTCACCCCTCCACTTT. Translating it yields CASSLSGSINSPLHF.

CDR3 in amino acids: CASRVASEETQYF. The DNA for the CDR3 is TGCGCCAGCAGGGTGGCTAGCGAGGAGACCCAGTACTTC. This chain links TRBV5-1 with TRBJ2-5, with a possible D match to TRBD2 (6 bases). The V gene lost 5 bases and the J gene lost 5 bases, with 13 bases spanning the gap. The CDR3 sequence is 13 residues long. Germline CDR1 SGHRS, CDR2 YFSETQ.

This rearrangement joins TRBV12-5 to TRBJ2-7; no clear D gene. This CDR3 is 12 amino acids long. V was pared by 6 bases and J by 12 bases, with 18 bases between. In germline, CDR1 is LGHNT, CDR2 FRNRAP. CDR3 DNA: TGTGCTAGTGGCGAGGAACCTACAATTCGGTACTTC. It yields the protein CASGEEPTIRYF.

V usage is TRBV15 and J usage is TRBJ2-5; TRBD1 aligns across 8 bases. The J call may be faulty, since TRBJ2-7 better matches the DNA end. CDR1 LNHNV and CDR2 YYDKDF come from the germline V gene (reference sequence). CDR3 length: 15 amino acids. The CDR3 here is CATSRGQGKSYEQYF. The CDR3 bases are TGTGCCACCAGCAGAGGACAGGGGAAATCCTACGAGCAGTACTTC.

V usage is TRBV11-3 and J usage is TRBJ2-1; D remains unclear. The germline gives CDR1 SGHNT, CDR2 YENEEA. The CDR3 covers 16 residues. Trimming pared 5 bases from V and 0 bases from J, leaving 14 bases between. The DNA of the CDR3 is TGTGCCAGCAGCCCCAGGCCGGCGAGCTCCTACAATGAGCAGTTCTTC. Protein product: CASSPRPASSYNEQFF.

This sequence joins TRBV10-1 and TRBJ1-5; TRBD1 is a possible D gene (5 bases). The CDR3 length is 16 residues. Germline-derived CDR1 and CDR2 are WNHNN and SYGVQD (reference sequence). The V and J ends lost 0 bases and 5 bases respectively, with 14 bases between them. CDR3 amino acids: CASSESGGESDQPQHF. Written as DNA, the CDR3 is TGCGCCAGCAGTGAGTCCGGAGGGGAATCGGATCAGCCCCAGCATTTT.

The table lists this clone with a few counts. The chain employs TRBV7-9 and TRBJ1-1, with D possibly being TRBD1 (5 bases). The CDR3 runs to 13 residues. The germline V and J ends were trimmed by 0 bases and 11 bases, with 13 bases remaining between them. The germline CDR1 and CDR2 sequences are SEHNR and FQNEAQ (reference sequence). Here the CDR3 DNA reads TGTGCCAGCAGCTTAGCGAACGGGAACAGGGCTTTCTTT. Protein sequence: CASSLANGNRAFF.

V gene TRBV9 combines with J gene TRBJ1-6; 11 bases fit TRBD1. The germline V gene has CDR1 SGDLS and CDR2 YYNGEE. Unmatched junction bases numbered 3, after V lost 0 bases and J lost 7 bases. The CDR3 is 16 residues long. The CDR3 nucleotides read TGTGCCAGCAGCGTAGAGGGGACAGGGGGGAATTCACCCCTCCACTTT. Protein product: CASSVEGTGGNSPLHF.

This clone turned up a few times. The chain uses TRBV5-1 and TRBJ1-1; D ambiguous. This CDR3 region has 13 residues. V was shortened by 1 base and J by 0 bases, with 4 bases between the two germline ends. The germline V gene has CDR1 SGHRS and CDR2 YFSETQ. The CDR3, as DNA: TGCGCCAGCAGCTTGTCAGTGAACACTGAAGCTTTCTTT. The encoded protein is CASSLSVNTEAFF.

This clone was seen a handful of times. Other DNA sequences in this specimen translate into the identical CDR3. CDR3 region: CASSLGAGGYNEQFF. In DNA form, the CDR3 reads TGTGCCAGCAGCTTAGGAGCGGGGGGTTACAATGAGCAGTTCTTC. V usage is TRBV7-2 and J usage is TRBJ2-1, with 9 bases matching TRBD2. There are 15 residues in the CDR3. Losses at the gene ends were 1 base for V and 4 bases for J; bases not matched to a gene: 2. Germline V gives CDR1 SGHTA, CDR2 FQGNSA. Looking up the rest from reference TRBV7-2 and TRBJ2-1 gives the full variable domain: GAGVSQSPSNKVTEKGKDVELRCDPISGHTALYWYRQSLGQGLEFLIYFQGNSAPDKSGLPSDRFSAERTGGSVSTLTIQRTQQEDSAVYLCASSLGAGGYNEQFFGPGTRLTVL.